The clone carrying this T cell receptor beta chain has a count of ten or more. V lost 0 bases and J lost 4, with 6 bases in between. The V gene's germline CDR1 is SGHKS and CDR2 YYEKEE (reference sequence). There are 13 residues in the CDR3. This specimen comes from a study of response to subunit inactivated influenza vaccine. TCRdb re-called the RT-PCR reads with MiXCR, one entry per CDR3 protein. The table records approximately 520,000 distinct CDR3 sequences, approximately 15% of them present only once. This TCR derives from a man aged 50-75 years who received an inactivated influenza vaccine. The genes are TRBV5-5 and TRBJ2-3; no definite D call. Sequencing was performed on CD4+ T cells sorted from PBMCs, taken less than 30 months after vaccination. The CDR3 loop reads CASSLDLPDTQYF. CDR3 bases: TGTGCCAGCAGCTTGGATCTCCCAGATACGCAGTATTTT.